These 32 T cell receptor beta chains were all obtained from the same sample, sequenced in a study of blood T cell repertoires in COVID-19 (TCRdb year 2020). Library creation used the immunoSEQ multiplex PCR assay. The source is immuneACCESS, and TCRdb retained only in-frame sequences with V and J called. Part of the clones is not carried over; for the studies checked, unresolved V genes explain less than half of this, and the remainder is unexplained. In all, the sample holds 150,000 to 200,000 clones, and around nine tenths of those were seen once. The top ten clones comprise roughly a sixth of the sample. Material for sequencing was peripheral blood. The receptor source for this set is a man aged 55 to 70 with active or convalescent COVID-19.

V and J are TRBV5-6 and TRBJ1-1, with no clear D. CDR1 is SGHDT, CDR2 YYEEEE, per germline. This CDR3 is 14 amino acids long. Trimming stripped 0 bases from V and 1 base from J, with 7 bases between. CDR3 coding DNA: TGTGCCAGCAGCTTGGGCAGGCCGAACACTGAAGCTTTCTTT. This gives the protein CASSLGRPNTEAFF.

The genes are TRBV5-1 and TRBJ2-5; D may be TRBD2 (6 bases). Between the trimmed V and J ends, which lost 4 bases and 5 bases, there was a span of 18 bases. CDR3 length equals 15 residues. The germline V gene encodes CDR1 SGHRS and CDR2 YFSETQ. The CDR3 is CASSLRDSERETQYF. CDR3 bases: TGCGCCAGCAGCCTGCGGGACTCGGAGAGGGAGACCCAGTACTTC.

The chain links TRBV29-1 to TRBJ1-2, with TRBD1 matching over 7 bases. CDR3 size: 14 residues. J lost 3 bases, V lost 3 bases, and 7 bases had no gene match. CDR1 is SQVTM, CDR2 ANQGSEA, per germline. In nucleotides, the CDR3 is TGCAGCGTTGATCACAGGGGAAAGGACTATGGCTACACCTTC. Its protein is CSVDHRGKDYGYTF.

The chain has TRBV6-5 and TRBJ1-1; 10 bases are shared with TRBD1. After removal of 5 bases from V and 5 bases from J, the junction contained 5 bases not matched to a gene. The CDR3 has 14 residues. Germline CDR1 MNHEY, CDR2 SVGAGI. The CDR3 coding sequence is TGTGCCAGCAGTAAGGACAGGGGGAGAACTGAAGCTTTCTTT. Residues: CASSKDRGRTEAFF.

This clone was seen a few times. The chain couples TRBV3-1 (or the pseudogene TRBV3-2) to TRBJ1-1; 7 bases align to TRBD1. The CDR3 spans 14 residues. V lost 3 bases and J lost 8; bases outside the gene matches: 9. Germline V gene sequence: CDR1 LGHDT, CDR2 YNNKEL (reference sequence). In DNA, the CDR3 is TGTGCCAGCAGCCACAGGGGGATTGAGATAGAAGCTTTCTTT. This translates into CASSHRGIEIEAFF.

J is TRBJ1-6 and V is TRBV15; D possibly corresponds to TRBD1 (6 bases). The CDR3 has 18 residues. Trimming took off 1 base at V and 7 bases at J, with 20 bases between the two ends. CDR1 is LNHNV and CDR2 is YYDKDF in the germline V gene (reference sequence). CDR3 DNA sequence: TGTGCCACCAGCAGAGGTGACAGGCTGGAATGGTCAAATTCACCCCTCCACTTT. Translated: CATSRGDRLEWSNSPLHF.

The V and J genes are TRBV6-6 and TRBJ1-1; TRBD1 matches 10 bases. Looked up from germline, CDR1 is MNHNY and CDR2 is SVGAGI (reference sequence). The trim removed 2 bases at V and 5 bases at J, leaving 5 bases unmatched. CDR3 size: 15 residues. This chain's CDR3 is CASSYGQGGGTEAFF. The CDR3 DNA sequence: TGTGCCAGCAGTTACGGACAGGGGGGAGGGACTGAAGCTTTCTTT.

The chain joins TRBV29-1 to TRBJ2-7; 11 nucleotides line up with TRBD1. CDR3 length equals 14 residues. Germline V CDR1 and CDR2: SQVTM, ANQGSEA. After removal of 6 bases from V and 1 base from J, the junction contained 5 bases not matched to a gene. CDR3 bases: TGCAGCGTACCAGGGGACAGGGGGTCCTACGAGCAGTACTTC. Translating it yields CSVPGDRGSYEQYF.

The rearrangement links TRBV11-2 to TRBJ1-2; D perhaps matches TRBD1 (6 bases). The germline V and J ends were trimmed by 5 bases and 0 bases, with 13 bases remaining between them. Germline CDR1 is SGHAT and CDR2 is FQNNGV. CDR3 length: 15 residues. CDR3 residues: CASSPDSYSNYGYTF. Written as DNA, the CDR3 is TGTGCCAGCAGCCCGGACAGCTATTCTAACTATGGCTACACCTTC.

This clone was seen a few times. The chain recombines TRBV3-1 (or the pseudogene TRBV3-2) with TRBJ2-5, with 11 bases aligning to TRBD1. V lost 3 bases to trimming and J lost 5 bases; unmatched junction nucleotides: 11. This CDR3 comprises 17 residues. CDR1 and CDR2 (germline): LGHDT, YNNKEL (reference sequence). For the CDR3, the DNA is TGTGCCAGCAGCCAGAACGCTCCGGGACAGGGGGACGAGACCCAGTACTTC. Amino acid sequence: CASSQNAPGQGDETQYF.

The genes are TRBV6-1 and TRBJ1-1, with TRBD1 matching over 9 bases. With V trimmed by 3 bases and J by 14 bases, 10 bases remained unmatched. The CDR3 totals 13 residues. CDR1 and CDR2 (germline): MNHNS, SASEGT. CDR3 sequence (DNA): TGTGCCAGCAGTGACCCTAACCGGGACAGGGAGTTCTTT. Protein sequence: CASSDPNRDREFF.

The CDR3 region is CASSDQGAGNTIYF. CDR3 coding DNA: TGTGCCAGCAGCGACCAGGGTGCCGGAAACACCATATATTTT. The chain joins TRBV9 to TRBJ1-3, with D perhaps matching TRBD1 (5 bases). Germline lookup yields CDR1 SGDLS and CDR2 YYNGEE. V was clipped by 3 bases and J by 4 bases, with 11 bases between them. This CDR3 has 14 amino acids.

V is TRBV27 and J is TRBJ1-2, with D unclear. V lost 5 bases and J lost 2, with 15 bases in between. Germline V gene lookup returns CDR1 MNHEY and CDR2 SMNVEV (reference sequence). The CDR3 has 15 amino acids. The CDR3 DNA is TGTGCCAGCAGTCTTAGGCCGGACTGGAACTATGGCTACACCTTC. Residues: CASSLRPDWNYGYTF.

In this sample, this clone turned up once. This chain uses TRBV5-1 with TRBJ2-7, with 8 nucleotides matching TRBD2. V dropped 2 bases and J dropped 2; count of bases not matched to a gene: 3. Germline CDR1 reads SGHRS; CDR2 reads YFSETQ. The CDR3 covers 14 residues. The CDR3 DNA reads as TGCGCCAGCAGCTTTAGCGGGATTCCCTACGAGCAGTACTTC. This encodes CASSFSGIPYEQYF.

This sequence joins TRBV6-5 and TRBJ1-1, with a tentative D call TRBD1 (5 bases). The CDR3 is made up of 16 amino acids. Germline V CDR1 and CDR2: MNHEY, SVGAGI. Between the trimmed V and J ends, which lost 0 bases and 4 bases, there was a span of 15 bases. The CDR3 protein is CASSYSAQGPGTEAFF. The CDR3 DNA reads TGTGCCAGCAGTTACTCCGCTCAGGGCCCGGGCACTGAAGCTTTCTTT.

In DNA, the CDR3 is TGTGCCAGCAGTTTAGAGGGGGTAGGGGGCACAGATACGCAGTATTTT. It is translated as CASSLEGVGGTDTQYF. This chain links TRBV27 with TRBJ2-3, with a weak D call TRBD1 (6 bases). This CDR3 has 16 residues. V lost 2 bases to trimming and J lost 1 base, with 13 bases between them. Germline CDR1 MNHEY, CDR2 SMNVEV (reference sequence).

DNA for the CDR3: TGTGCCAGCAGCTTAGAGACAGGGGTAGGGTACGAGCAGTACTTC. This gives the protein CASSLETGVGYEQYF. This sequence joins TRBV11-2 and TRBJ2-7, with 8 nucleotides matching TRBD1. J gave up 4 bases and V 0 bases, and 5 bases lay outside the gene matches. The V gene's germline CDR1 is SGHAT and CDR2 FQNNGV. This CDR3 region has 15 residues. Full variable domain (rest looked up from reference TRBV11-2 and TRBJ2-7): EAGVAQSPRYKIIEKRQSVAFWCNPISGHATLYWYQQILGQGPKLLIQFQNNGVVDDSQLPKDRFSAERLKGVDSTLKIQPAKLEDSAVYLCASSLETGVGYEQYFGPGTRLTVT.

V gene TRBV6-5 combines with J gene TRBJ1-2, with TRBD1 identical over 7 bases. With V trimmed by 0 bases and J by 7 bases, 8 bases remained unmatched. This CDR3 is built from 15 residues. Per germline, CDR1 MNHEY and CDR2 SVGAGI. DNA for the CDR3: TGTGCCAGCAGTTACTCGACGACCCAGGGGGGTGGCTACACCTTC. This encodes CASSYSTTQGGGYTF.

V and J are TRBV5-1 and TRBJ2-2; TRBD1 matches 10 bases. The CDR3 totals 18 residues. Germline V gene sequence: CDR1 SGHRS, CDR2 YFSETQ. Germline trimming cut 9 bases from V and 4 bases from J; bases unmatched to any gene: 18. CDR3 sequence reads: CAIRSSGTGAEGTGELFF. The CDR3 bases are TGCGCCATCCGATCCTCCGGGACAGGGGCAGAGGGCACCGGGGAGCTGTTTTTT.

This sequence joins TRBV6-2 or TRBV6-3 and TRBJ2-5; 9 positions agree with TRBD2. Germline V gene data show CDR1 as MNHEY and CDR2 as SVGEGT. The trim removed 4 bases at V and 5 bases at J, leaving 8 bases unmatched. The CDR3 contains 15 residues. This chain's CDR3 is CASSLAGDGWETQYF. CDR3 coding DNA: TGTGCCAGCAGTTTAGCGGGAGACGGGTGGGAGACCCAGTACTTC.

This chain links TRBV5-4 with TRBJ2-2; D is perhaps TRBD2 (6 bases). The CDR3 is 14 amino acids. Trimming took off 4 bases at V and 0 bases at J, with 7 bases between the two ends. Germline values: CDR1 SGHNT, CDR2 YYREEE (reference sequence). The DNA for the CDR3 is TGTGCCAGCAGCCGGGACTCGAACACCGGGGAGCTGTTTTTT. Translating gives CASSRDSNTGELFF. The full variable domain, completed using reference TRBV5-4 and TRBJ2-2, is ETGVTQSPTHLIKTRGQQVTLRCSSQSGHNTVSWYQQALGQGPQFIFQYYREEENGRGNFPPRFSGLQFPNYSSELNVNALELDDSALYLCASSRDSNTGELFFGEGSRLTVL.

In its sample, this clone was seen once. The gene calls are TRBV11-2 and TRBJ1-1, with 10 bases matching TRBD1. Trimming at V came to 4 bases and at J to 6 bases, leaving 11 bases not matched to a gene. The length of the CDR3 is 16 residues. From germline, CDR1 is SGHAT and CDR2 FQNNGV. The DNA of the CDR3 is TGTGCCAGCAGCTCATACCGGGACAGGGGTTTCTCTGAAGCTTTCTTT. Encoded protein: CASSSYRDRGFSEAFF. The whole variable domain, remainder taken from reference TRBV11-2 and TRBJ1-1, is EAGVAQSPRYKIIEKRQSVAFWCNPISGHATLYWYQQILGQGPKLLIQFQNNGVVDDSQLPKDRFSAERLKGVDSTLKIQPAKLEDSAVYLCASSSYRDRGFSEAFFGQGTRLTVV.

This chain links TRBV6-6 with TRBJ2-2; TRBD2 agrees at 10 bases. Germline lookup yields CDR1 MNHNY and CDR2 SVGAGI (reference sequence). The CDR3 length is 15 residues. J gave up 4 bases and V 5 bases, and 4 bases lay outside the gene matches. The DNA of the CDR3 is TGTGCCAGCAGTCCGAGCGGGAGGGGCACCGGGGAGCTGTTTTTT. Translated, it gives CASSPSGRGTGELFF.

The chain has TRBV5-4 and TRBJ2-3; 7 bases fit TRBD1. V was pared by 3 bases and J by 0 bases, with 7 bases of the junction left unmatched. The CDR3 consists of 16 residues. Germline V CDR1 and CDR2: SGHNT, YYREEE (reference sequence). This CDR3 reads CASSWDLTGSTDTQYF. The CDR3 coding sequence is TGTGCCAGCAGCTGGGACCTGACAGGGAGCACAGATACGCAGTATTTT. Full variable domain (missing parts from reference TRBV5-4 and TRBJ2-3): ETGVTQSPTHLIKTRGQQVTLRCSSQSGHNTVSWYQQALGQGPQFIFQYYREEENGRGNFPPRFSGLQFPNYSSELNVNALELDDSALYLCASSWDLTGSTDTQYFGPGTRLTVL.

CDR3 in DNA: TGTGCCAGTAGTATAGATGAGGGGGATGGAAACACCATATATTTT. It yields the protein CASSIDEGDGNTIYF. This chain connects TRBV19 to TRBJ1-3, with D tentatively TRBD1 (6 bases). The V end was cut by 0 bases, the J end by 3 bases, with 9 bases between. The CDR3 sequence is 15 residues long. Looked up from germline, CDR1 is LNHDA and CDR2 is SQIVND (reference sequence).

The J gene is TRBJ1-1, the V gene TRBV29-1, with a possible D match to TRBD1 (5 bases). The CDR3 runs to 11 residues. Trimming took 4 bases from V and 11 from J, leaving 14 bases between them. Germline CDR1 SQVTM, CDR2 ANQGSEA. The CDR3 nucleotides read TGCAGCGTTGTAAGGGGCCTGGAGGCTTTCTTT. Translating it yields CSVVRGLEAFF.

The V call is TRBV28, the J call TRBJ2-7; 8 positions match TRBD1. The junction had 2 bases not matched to a gene; V was cut back by 1 base and J by 3 bases. CDR1 is MDHEN, CDR2 SYDVKM, per germline. The CDR3 contains 14 residues. The CDR3: CASSLYGTGYEQYF. In DNA form, the CDR3 reads TGTGCCAGCAGTTTATACGGGACAGGCTACGAGCAGTACTTC.

The chain recombines TRBV5-1 with TRBJ2-3; D is unclear. V was cut by 2 bases and J by 2 bases, with 6 bases left in between. Germline CDR1 reads SGHRS; CDR2 reads YFSETQ. This CDR3 has 13 amino acids. The CDR3 nucleotides read TGCGCCAGCAGCTTCCCCTCCACAGATACGCAGTATTTT. It encodes CASSFPSTDTQYF.

The V and J genes are TRBV21-1 and TRBJ1-5. TRBV21-1 is a pseudogene segment. The CDR3 is made up of 12 amino acids. The CDR3 DNA reads TGTGCCAGCAGCACCCTCAATCAGCCCCAGCATTTT. It encodes CASSTLNQPQHF.

The chain carries TRBV29-1 and TRBJ1-2; D perhaps matches TRBD1 (5 bases). The V end was cut by 6 bases, the J end by 8 bases, with 10 bases between. The CDR3 has 10 residues. CDR1 is SQVTM, CDR2 ANQGSEA, per germline. Here the CDR3 reads CSVPGYGYTF. DNA of the CDR3: TGCAGCGTGCCAGGGTACGGCTACACCTTC.

This clone came up once. The chain recombines TRBV27 with TRBJ1-5; D may be TRBD1 (5 bases). Trimming removed 4 bases from V and 6 bases from J, with 13 bases in between. Per germline, CDR1 MNHEY and CDR2 SMNVEV (reference sequence). The CDR3 loop spans 14 amino acids. The CDR3 protein is CASSSTGWSQPQHF. The CDR3 DNA sequence: TGTGCCAGCAGTTCTACAGGATGGTCTCAGCCCCAGCATTTT.

CDR3 sequence reads: CASSQGRGEQYF. The CDR3 DNA is TGTGCCAGCTCACAGGGGCGAGGCGAGCAGTACTTC. The chain carries TRBV27 and TRBJ2-7, with 7 bases matching TRBD1. Germline-derived CDR1 and CDR2 are MNHEY and SMNVEV (reference sequence). The CDR3 totals 12 residues. Trimming took 8 bases from V and 6 from J; bases not matched to a gene: 7.